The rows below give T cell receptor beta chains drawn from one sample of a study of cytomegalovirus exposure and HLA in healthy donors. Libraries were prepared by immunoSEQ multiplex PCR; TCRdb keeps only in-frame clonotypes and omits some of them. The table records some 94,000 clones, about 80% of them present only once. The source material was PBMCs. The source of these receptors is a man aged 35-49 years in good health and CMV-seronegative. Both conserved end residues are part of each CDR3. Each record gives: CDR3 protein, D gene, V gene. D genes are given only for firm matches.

CDR3aa: CASSYSQNPGGGGRSYNSPLHF
d_gene: NA
v_gene: TRBV6-7

CDR3aa: CASSESGRDPDTEAFF
d_gene: NA
v_gene: TRBV10-1

CDR3aa: CASSPLGQGIGNEQFF
d_gene: NA
v_gene: TRBV4-1

CDR3aa: CASSSGLMTSANTEAFF
d_gene: NA
v_gene: TRBV7-8

CDR3aa: CASRGDRGRQETQYF
d_gene: TRBD1
v_gene: TRBV6-1

CDR3aa: CASSLEPEGNEQFF
d_gene: NA
v_gene: TRBV5-6

CDR3aa: CASSSTSGTYEQYF
d_gene: TRBD2
v_gene: TRBV6-5

CDR3aa: CAWSRAGSPLHF
d_gene: NA
v_gene: TRBV30

CDR3aa: CASSKLTGQTYGYTF
d_gene: TRBD1
v_gene: TRBV28

CDR3aa: CASSEGDSGREQFF
d_gene: TRBD2
v_gene: TRBV2

CDR3aa: CASSLDTDEQFF
d_gene: NA
v_gene: TRBV11-3

CDR3aa: CASSEFRGEEAFF
d_gene: NA
v_gene: TRBV7-9

CDR3aa: CASSTLAFAYNEQFF
d_gene: NA
v_gene: TRBV28

CDR3aa: CASSLEREGSGELFF
d_gene: TRBD2
v_gene: TRBV27

CDR3aa: CASIANTGHPNEKLFF
d_gene: NA
v_gene: TRBV19

CDR3aa: CASSSVGTIWKIMPQHF
d_gene: NA
v_gene: TRBV5-6